Below, 20 T cell receptor beta chains from the same sample are listed, as sequenced in a study of identical twins. MiXCR, run by TCRdb on the 5' RACE reads, gives a single entry per CDR3 protein. The profile shows roughly 250,000 distinct CDR3 sequences, 11% to 15% of them singletons. Sequencing input: memory (CD45RO+) T cells sorted from blood. Source of these receptors: a woman aged 18 to 35 in good health.

This clonotype was counted at least ten times. The chain combines TRBV10-3 with TRBJ2-3; the D gene is possibly TRBD2 (6 bases). Trimming removed 2 bases from V and 6 bases from J, with 6 bases in between. Per germline, CDR1 ENHRY and CDR2 SYGVKD. The CDR3 loop spans 12 amino acids. The CDR3 reads CAISEGGDTQYF. The CDR3 bases are TGTGCCATCAGTGAGGGAGGGGATACGCAGTATTTT.

The gene calls are TRBV10-3 and TRBJ2-3, with TRBD2 matching 11 bases. The CDR3 is 15 amino acids. Germline V gives CDR1 ENHRY, CDR2 SYGVKD. V was pared by 7 bases and J by 4 bases, with 7 bases of the junction left unmatched. CDR3: CAITVSGGAADTQYF. For the CDR3, the DNA is TGTGCCATCACCGTTAGCGGGGGGGCAGCAGATACGCAGTATTTT.

This clonotype was seen many times. The rearrangement joins TRBV5-6 to TRBJ2-7, with 7 nucleotides matching TRBD1. CDR3 length equals 11 residues. From germline, CDR1 is SGHDT and CDR2 YYEEEE. V lost 4 bases to trimming and J lost 9 bases; unmatched junction nucleotides: 4. The CDR3 region is CASSRDSSQYF. The DNA of the CDR3 is TGTGCCAGCAGCCGGGACAGCTCGCAGTACTTC.

The chain recombines TRBV10-2 with TRBJ1-5; a possible D gene is TRBD1 (5 bases). The germline V and J ends were trimmed by 3 bases and 5 bases, with 11 bases remaining between them. This CDR3 comprises 14 residues. The germline gives CDR1 WSHSY, CDR2 SAAADI. The CDR3 DNA reads TGCGCCAGCAGTGAAACAGGCAGGCATCAGCCCCAGCATTTT. As protein: CASSETGRHQPQHF.

The chain carries TRBV4-3 and TRBJ1-2; a weak D match, TRBD1 (5 bases). Between the trimmed V and J ends, which lost 3 bases and 14 bases, there was a span of 22 bases. The CDR3 covers 14 residues. Per germline, CDR1 LGHNA and CDR2 YSLEER. The chain's CDR3 is CASSQLSWDGDRTF. Here the CDR3 DNA reads TGCGCCAGCAGCCAGTTGTCATGGGACGGGGATCGAACCTTC.

This sequence joins TRBV29-1 and TRBJ2-5; TRBD2 matches at 8 bases. Germline-derived CDR1 and CDR2 are SQVTM and ANQGSEA. The V segment lost 8 bases and the J segment 11 bases; nucleotides outside the gene matches: 16. There are 13 residues in the CDR3. The CDR3 DNA is TGCAGCACCGAGCCTAGCCGGCGGGAGGTGCAGTACTTC. Protein product: CSTEPSRREVQYF.

The chain carries TRBV10-3 and TRBJ2-7, with a tentative D call TRBD1 (6 bases). The CDR3 has 14 residues. Germline-derived CDR1 and CDR2 are ENHRY and SYGVKD. Trimming took 7 bases from V and 2 from J, leaving 15 bases between them. The CDR3 nucleotides are TGTGCCATCACCAAGACAGGATCGACCTACGAGCAGTACTTC. Translation gives CAITKTGSTYEQYF.

This clonotype has a count of ten or more. The rearrangement joins TRBV4-2 to TRBJ2-5, with D maybe TRBD2 (6 bases). This CDR3 has 15 residues. The germline V gene encodes CDR1 LGHNA and CDR2 YNFKEQ. V was pared by 0 bases and J by 1 base, with 9 bases between. In nucleotides, the CDR3 is TGTGCCAGCAGCCAAGATTTGGGGGGCCAAGAGACCCAGTACTTC. Amino acid sequence: CASSQDLGGQETQYF.

This clonotype was seen only a few times. The gene calls are TRBV20-1 and TRBJ2-1; D tentatively reads TRBD1 or TRBD2 (6 bases each). The CDR3 extends over 16 amino acids. Looked up from germline, CDR1 is DFQATT and CDR2 is SNEGSKA (reference sequence). The germline V and J ends were trimmed by 4 bases and 8 bases, with 24 bases remaining between them. The CDR3 sequence: CSATPILGGRSYEQFF. The DNA of the CDR3 is TGCAGTGCTACCCCTATCTTGGGGGGCCGGAGTTATGAGCAGTTCTTC.

This clonotype is a singleton in its sample. V usage is TRBV7-2 and J usage is TRBJ1-6; no definite D call. This CDR3 comprises 15 residues. Looked up from germline, CDR1 is SGHTA and CDR2 is FQGNSA. V lost 5 bases, J lost 7 bases, and 15 bases lay in between. The CDR3 bases are TGTGCCAGCAGCGGAGGAGGCGCAAGAAATTCACCCCTCCACTTT. It codes for CASSGGGARNSPLHF. The complete variable domain, with remaining parts taken from reference TRBV7-2 and TRBJ1-6, reads GAGVSQSPSNKVTEKGKDVELRCDPISGHTALYWYRQSLGQGLEFLIYFQGNSAPDKSGLPSDRFSAERTGGSVSTLTIQRTQQEDSAVYLCASSGGGARNSPLHFGNGTRLTVT.

The chain joins TRBV14 to TRBJ2-3; maybe TRBD1 (6 bases). The length of the CDR3 is 19 residues. Germline V gives CDR1 SGHDN, CDR2 FVKESK. V was shortened by 4 bases and J by 2 bases, with 25 bases between the two germline ends. In nucleotides, the CDR3 is TGTGCCAGCAGCCTCGGGACATCGGTTCGGGGCCTTCTCACAGATACGCAGTATTTT. Translation: CASSLGTSVRGLLTDTQYF.

This clonotype was seen many times. This rearrangement joins TRBV3-1 to TRBJ1-2; D uncertain. With 3 bases removed from V and 3 bases from J, the gap between germline ends came to 5 bases. Per the germline V gene, CDR1 is LGHDT and CDR2 is YNNKEL (reference sequence). This CDR3 has 12 amino acids. The CDR3 spells CASSQVDYGYTF. In DNA, the CDR3 is TGTGCCAGCAGCCAGGTAGACTATGGCTACACCTTC.

The rearrangement uses TRBV11-1 and TRBJ2-5, with TRBD2 as a possible D gene (6 bases). The germline V gene encodes CDR1 SGHAT and CDR2 FQDESV (reference sequence). The CDR3 runs to 13 residues. The V end was cut by 2 bases, the J end by 5 bases, with 9 bases between. The DNA for the CDR3 is TGTGCCAGCAGCTTACGGGGGTCGGAGACCCAGTACTTC. Encoded protein: CASSLRGSETQYF.

The chain joins TRBV27 to TRBJ2-3, with D perhaps matching TRBD2 (5 bases). Germline V gene lookup returns CDR1 MNHEY and CDR2 SMNVEV (reference sequence). This CDR3 is built from 17 residues. Trimming took 5 bases from V and 0 from J, leaving 18 bases between them. This CDR3 reads CASSPLYERTSTDTQYF. The DNA of the CDR3 is TGTGCCAGCAGTCCCCTTTATGAGCGGACTAGCACAGATACGCAGTATTTT.

V and J are TRBV18 and TRBJ2-7; 9 positions match TRBD2. The CDR3 has 15 residues. Germline CDR1 is KGHSH and CDR2 is LQKENI. V was clipped by 3 bases and J by 5 bases; unmatched bases: 8. The CDR3 DNA reads TGTGCCAGCTCACCGGTGCTAGCGGGAATCAACGAGCAGTACTTC. Translated: CASSPVLAGINEQYF. Together with reference TRBV18 and TRBJ2-7, the CDR3 gives the full variable domain: NAGVMQNPRHLVRRRGQEARLRCSPMKGHSHVYWYRQLPEEGLKFMVYLQKENIIDESGMPKERFSAEFPKEGPSILRIQQVVRGDSAAYFCASSPVLAGINEQYFGPGTRLTVT.

The table lists this clonotype with many counts. The V and J genes are TRBV4-1 and TRBJ2-2; 7 bases agree with TRBD1. J lost 4 bases, V lost 5 bases, and 10 bases had no gene match. The germline V gene has CDR1 MGHRA and CDR2 YSYEKL. The CDR3 consists of 16 residues. CDR3 region: CASSSHLRGSTGELFF. CDR3 nucleotide sequence: TGCGCCAGCAGCTCCCACCTCAGGGGGAGCACCGGGGAGCTGTTTTTT.

This rearrangement joins TRBV4-3 to TRBJ2-1, with TRBD2 matching 7 bases. The CDR3 spans 15 residues. The germline V gene has CDR1 LGHNA and CDR2 YSLEER. Trimming took 2 bases from V and 10 from J; bases not matched to a gene: 11. This CDR3 reads CASSQLGGRYGEQFF. In DNA, the CDR3 is TGCGCCAGCAGCCAACTGGGGGGGAGATACGGCGAGCAGTTCTTC.

The chain recombines TRBV20-1 with TRBJ2-2; 7 bases line up with TRBD2. This CDR3 contains 17 residues. Trimming at V came to 0 bases and at J to 6 bases, leaving 13 bases not matched to a gene. Germline lookup yields CDR1 DFQATT and CDR2 SNEGSKA (reference sequence). The CDR3 is CSAREGAGPIGAGELFF. In DNA, the CDR3 is TGCAGTGCTAGAGAGGGAGCGGGGCCGATTGGGGCCGGGGAGCTGTTTTTT.

This chain joins TRBV6-5 and TRBJ2-1, with D unclear. CDR1 is MNHEY and CDR2 is SVGAGI in the germline V gene. The CDR3 runs 14 residues. Trimming took off 2 bases at V and 4 bases at J, with 9 bases between the two ends. This CDR3 is CASSYAPAYNEQFF. In DNA form, the CDR3 reads TGTGCCAGCAGTTACGCCCCGGCATACAATGAGCAGTTCTTC.

J is TRBJ2-7 and V is TRBV30, with 10 bases matching TRBD2. CDR1 GTSNPN and CDR2 SVGIG come from the germline V gene (reference sequence). V gave up 3 bases and J gave up 2 bases; unmatched junction bases: 4. This CDR3 spans 14 amino acids. In DNA form, the CDR3 reads TGTGCCTGGAGAGAGCTAGCGGGAGCCTACGAGCAGTACTTC. It yields the protein CAWRELAGAYEQYF.